This T cell receptor (beta chain) appears in the sequencing data of a study of cytomegalovirus exposure and HLA in healthy donors. CDR1 and CDR2 (germline): MNHEY, SMNVEV (reference sequence). The CDR3 has 16 amino acids. The V gene lost 0 bases and the J gene lost 0 bases, with 11 bases spanning the gap. Both 60 Vbeta primers and 13 Jbeta primers went into the PCR. Only in-frame clones appear in the TCRdb table, and some are missing; sequencing was by immunoSEQ multiplex PCR. Here the sample spans fewer than 200,000 clones, roughly 70% being singletons. Study findings and constraints: The authors enumerated over 150 TCR beta chains as linked to cytomegalovirus.

This clone was seen a handful of times. Its antigen is unidentified. Material for sequencing was PBMCs. This TCR derives from a girl aged 10 to 17 in good health and CMV-seronegative. The chain carries TRBV27 and TRBJ1-1, with D possibly TRBD1 on 5 matching bases. This CDR3 is CASSLSSGDMNTEAFF. As DNA, the CDR3 is TGTGCCAGCAGTTTATCGTCGGGGGATATGAACACTGAAGCTTTCTTT.